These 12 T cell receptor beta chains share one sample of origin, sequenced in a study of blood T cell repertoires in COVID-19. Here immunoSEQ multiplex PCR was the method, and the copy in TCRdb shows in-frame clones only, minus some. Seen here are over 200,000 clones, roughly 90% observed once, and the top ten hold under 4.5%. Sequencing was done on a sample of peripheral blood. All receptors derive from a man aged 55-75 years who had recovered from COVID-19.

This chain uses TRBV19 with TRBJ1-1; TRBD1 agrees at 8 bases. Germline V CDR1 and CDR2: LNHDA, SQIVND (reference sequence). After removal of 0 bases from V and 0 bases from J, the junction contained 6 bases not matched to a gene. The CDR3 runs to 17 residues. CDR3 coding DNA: TGTGCCAGTAGTATAGATCAGGGGACAGGCCTGAACACTGAAGCTTTCTTT. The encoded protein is CASSIDQGTGLNTEAFF.

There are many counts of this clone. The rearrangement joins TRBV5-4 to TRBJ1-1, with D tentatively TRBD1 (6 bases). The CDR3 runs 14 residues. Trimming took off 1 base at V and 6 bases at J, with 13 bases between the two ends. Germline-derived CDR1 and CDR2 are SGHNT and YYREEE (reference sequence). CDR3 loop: CASSLTGRLSEAFF. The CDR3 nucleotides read TGTGCCAGCAGCTTGACAGGGAGACTGTCTGAAGCTTTCTTT.

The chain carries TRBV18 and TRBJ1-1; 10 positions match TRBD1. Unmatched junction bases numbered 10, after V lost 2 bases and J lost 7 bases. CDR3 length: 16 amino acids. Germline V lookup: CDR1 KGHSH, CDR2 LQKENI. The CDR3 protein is CASSPTPPGQGIEAFF. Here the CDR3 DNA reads TGTGCCAGCTCACCAACCCCACCGGGACAGGGGATTGAAGCTTTCTTT.

Here the CDR3 reads CASSFKVGLTFPYEQYF. The DNA for the CDR3 is TGTGCCAGCAGCTTCAAGGTCGGGTTGACCTTCCCCTACGAGCAGTACTTC. The chain employs TRBV11-2 and TRBJ2-7, with D uncertain. V was clipped by 3 bases and J by 2 bases, with 20 bases between them. The germline CDR1 and CDR2 sequences are SGHAT and FQNNGV. There are 17 residues in the CDR3.

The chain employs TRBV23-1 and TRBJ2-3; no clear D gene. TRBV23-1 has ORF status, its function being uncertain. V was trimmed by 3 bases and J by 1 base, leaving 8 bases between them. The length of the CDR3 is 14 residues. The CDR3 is CASSHQTCTDTQYF. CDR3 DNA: TGCGCCAGCAGTCACCAGACATGCACAGATACGCAGTATTTT.

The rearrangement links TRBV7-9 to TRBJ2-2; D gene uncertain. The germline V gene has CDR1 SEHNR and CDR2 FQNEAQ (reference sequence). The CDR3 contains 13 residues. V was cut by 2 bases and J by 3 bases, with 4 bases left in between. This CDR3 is CASSLRDTGELFF. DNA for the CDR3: TGTGCCAGCAGCTTACGAGACACCGGGGAGCTGTTTTTT. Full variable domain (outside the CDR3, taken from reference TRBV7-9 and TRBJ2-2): DTGVSQNPRHKITKRGQNVTFRCDPISEHNRLYWYRQTLGQGPEFLTYFQNEAQLEKSRLLSDRFSAERPKGSFSTLEIQRTEQGDSAMYLCASSLRDTGELFFGEGSRLTVL.

The CDR3 is CASRADRGRFNYGYTF. Written as DNA, the CDR3 is TGTGCCAGCAGGGCGGACAGGGGGCGTTTCAACTATGGCTACACCTTC. The chain employs TRBV2 and TRBJ1-2, with 11 bases that match TRBD1. Germline CDR1 SNHLY, CDR2 FYNNEI. V dropped 6 bases and J dropped 2; count of bases not matched to a gene: 8. The CDR3 is 16 amino acids.

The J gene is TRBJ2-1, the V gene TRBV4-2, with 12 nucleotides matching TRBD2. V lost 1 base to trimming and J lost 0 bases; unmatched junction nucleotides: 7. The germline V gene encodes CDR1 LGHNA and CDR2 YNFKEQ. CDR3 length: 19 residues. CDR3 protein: CASSQVRLAGGSSYNEQFF. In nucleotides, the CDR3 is TGTGCCAGCAGCCAAGTACGCCTAGCGGGGGGGAGCTCCTACAATGAGCAGTTCTTC.

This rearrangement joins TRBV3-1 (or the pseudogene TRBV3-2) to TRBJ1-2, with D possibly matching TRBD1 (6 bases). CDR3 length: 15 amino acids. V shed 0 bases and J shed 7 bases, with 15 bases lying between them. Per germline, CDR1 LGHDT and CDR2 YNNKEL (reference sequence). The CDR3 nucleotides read TGTGCCAGCAGCCAAGATTTTAAGGGGGTTGGTGGCTACACCTTC. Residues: CASSQDFKGVGGYTF.

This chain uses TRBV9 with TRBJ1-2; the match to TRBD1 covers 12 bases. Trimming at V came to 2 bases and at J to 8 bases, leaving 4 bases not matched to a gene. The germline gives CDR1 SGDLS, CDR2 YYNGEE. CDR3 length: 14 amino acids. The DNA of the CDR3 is TGTGCCAGCAGCGTGGGACAGGGGGCGGAAGGCTACACCTTC. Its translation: CASSVGQGAEGYTF.

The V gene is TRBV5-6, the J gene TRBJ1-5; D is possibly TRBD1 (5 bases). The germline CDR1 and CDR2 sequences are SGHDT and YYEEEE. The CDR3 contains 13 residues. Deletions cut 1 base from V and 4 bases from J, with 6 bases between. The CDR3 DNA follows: TGTGCCAGCAGCTTGCGGGGGAATCAGCCCCAGCATTTT. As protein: CASSLRGNQPQHF.

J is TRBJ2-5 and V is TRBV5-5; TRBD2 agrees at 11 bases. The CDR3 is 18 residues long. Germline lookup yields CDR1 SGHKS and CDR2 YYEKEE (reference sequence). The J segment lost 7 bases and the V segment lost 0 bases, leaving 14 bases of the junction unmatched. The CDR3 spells CASSLEVAGGRWIVTQYF. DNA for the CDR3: TGTGCCAGCAGCTTGGAGGTAGCGGGGGGGCGGTGGATTGTGACCCAGTACTTC.